These 30 T cell receptor beta chains were all obtained from the same sample, sequenced in a study of T-cell reconstitution after alpha-beta-depleted transplantation in children. TCRbeta library construction was performed incorporating unique molecular identifiers. In TCRdb, the PCR reads were re-called with MiXCR into one record per CDR3 protein. In the table there are around 250,000 distinct CDR3 sequences, 9.9% of which are singletons. Source: PBMCs from the stem cell graft donor, taken from the stem cell graft. The receptors originated from a human donor who donated a stem cell graft to a child with SCID.

V and J are TRBV12-3 or TRBV12-4 and TRBJ2-1; 14 bases fit TRBD2. V lost 5 bases to trimming and J lost 7 bases; unmatched junction nucleotides: 10. This CDR3 region has 17 residues. CDR3 in amino acids: CASSPRTSGGPLNEQFF. CDR3 in DNA: TGTGCCAGCAGTCCGCGGACTAGCGGGGGGCCACTGAATGAGCAGTTCTTC.

The table lists this clonotype with a few counts. The rearrangement joins TRBV6-5 to TRBJ2-2; weak D call: TRBD1 (6 bases). CDR3 size: 16 residues. The germline CDR1 and CDR2 sequences are MNHEY and SVGAGI. V gave up 3 bases and J gave up 2 bases, with 13 bases separating them. CDR3 coding DNA: TGTGCCAGCAGTTATCGGGGACACTCCAACACCGGGGAGCTGTTTTTT. Protein sequence: CASSYRGHSNTGELFF.

This clonotype was counted between two and nine times. This chain connects TRBV5-6 to TRBJ2-7, with D possibly being TRBD1 (5 bases). CDR1 SGHDT and CDR2 YYEEEE come from the germline V gene. Between the trimmed V and J ends, which lost 3 bases and 2 bases, there was a span of 15 bases. The CDR3 has 15 residues. The CDR3: CASSSDRSLTYEQYF. For the CDR3, the DNA is TGTGCCAGCAGCTCAGACAGATCTTTAACCTACGAGCAGTACTTC. Full variable domain (rest looked up from reference TRBV5-6 and TRBJ2-7): DAGVTQSPTHLIKTRGQQVTLRCSPKSGHDTVSWYQQALGQGPQFIFQYYEEEERQRGNFPDRFSGHQFPNYSSELNVNALLLGDSALYLCASSSDRSLTYEQYFGPGTRLTVT.

The V and J genes are TRBV7-8 and TRBJ1-6, with a tentative D call TRBD1 (5 bases). Trimming removed 0 bases from V and 7 bases from J, with 13 bases in between. CDR3 size: 16 residues. Per germline, CDR1 SGHVS and CDR2 FQNEAQ. The CDR3 here is CASSLAGPGTNSPLHF. The CDR3 DNA follows: TGTGCCAGCAGCTTAGCGGGGCCCGGGACGAATTCACCCCTCCACTTT.

This clonotype was counted at least ten times. The CDR3 loop reads CSARDLTSGTDTQYF. The DNA of the CDR3 is TGCAGTGCTAGAGATTTAACTAGCGGCACAGATACGCAGTATTTT. The chain carries TRBV20-1 and TRBJ2-3; 7 bases are shared with TRBD2. Looked up from germline, CDR1 is DFQATT and CDR2 is SNEGSKA (reference sequence). J was trimmed by 1 base and V by 0 bases; bases with no gene match: 4. The CDR3 sequence is 15 residues long.

This clonotype came up a few times. The chain combines TRBV15 with TRBJ2-2, with 9 bases identical to TRBD1. Germline assignment: CDR1 LNHNV and CDR2 YYDKDF (reference sequence). CDR3 size: 16 residues. Trimming at V came to 4 bases and at J to 5 bases, leaving 8 bases not matched to a gene. The CDR3 nucleotides read TGTGCCACCAGCACTCTTAGGACAGGGGTGACCGGGGAGCTGTTTTTT. It specifies CATSTLRTGVTGELFF. The variable domain in full, completed from reference TRBV15 and TRBJ2-2, reads DAMVIQNPRYQVTQFGKPVTLSCSQTLNHNVMYWYQQKSSQAPKLLFHYYDKDFNNEADTPDNFQSRRPNTSFCFLDIRSPGLGDTAMYLCATSTLRTGVTGELFFGEGSRLTVL.

The chain combines TRBV6-5 with TRBJ1-1; TRBD1 agrees at 8 bases. The V gene's germline CDR1 is MNHEY and CDR2 SVGAGI. The CDR3 is 15 amino acids. Trimming at V came to 2 bases and at J to 4 bases, leaving 6 bases not matched to a gene. This chain's CDR3 is CASSYGTGGATEAFF. CDR3 DNA: TGTGCCAGCAGTTACGGAACAGGGGGAGCCACTGAAGCTTTCTTT.

This chain uses TRBV6-5 with TRBJ2-3, with no clear D. The CDR3 length is 16 residues. Germline V CDR1 and CDR2: MNHEY, SVGAGI. Trimming removed 0 bases from V and 2 bases from J, with 12 bases in between. As DNA, the CDR3 is TGTGCCAGCAGTTACTCCGGATTCTCCTCCACAGATACGCAGTATTTT. Its translation: CASSYSGFSSTDTQYF.

This clonotype was observed at least ten times. The chain uses TRBV12-3 or TRBV12-4 and TRBJ1-1, with D possibly being TRBD1 (5 bases). CDR3 length equals 15 residues. Trimming cost V 1 base and J 5 bases, with 14 bases left between them. CDR3 DNA sequence: TGTGCCAGCAGTTTAGGTCCAGGGAGATGGACTGAAGCTTTCTTT. It codes for CASSLGPGRWTEAFF.

This clonotype was seen ten or more times. The chain couples TRBV13 to TRBJ2-7; 7 bases are shared with TRBD1. The CDR3 is 14 residues long. Germline V gene data show CDR1 as PRHDT and CDR2 as FYEKMQ (reference sequence). Losses at the gene ends were 5 bases for V and 2 bases for J; bases not matched to a gene: 6. The chain's CDR3 is CASSPSGTAYEQYF. CDR3 DNA: TGTGCCAGCAGCCCCTCCGGGACAGCCTACGAGCAGTACTTC.

The chain recombines TRBV10-3 with TRBJ2-7; 8 bases line up with TRBD1. The CDR3 is 14 amino acids. In germline, CDR1 is ENHRY, CDR2 SYGVKD. Trimming removed 5 bases from V and 0 bases from J; junction bases left unmatched: 3. The CDR3 here is CAISRTGNSYEQYF. The CDR3 DNA sequence: TGTGCCATCAGTCGGACAGGGAACTCCTACGAGCAGTACTTC.

The chain has TRBV5-5 and TRBJ2-3; TRBD1 might be the D (6 bases). Germline CDR1 and CDR2: SGHKS and YYEKEE (reference sequence). V lost 3 bases and J lost 2, with 13 bases in between. This CDR3 region has 15 residues. CDR3 loop: CASSSWTVTTDTQYF. CDR3 DNA sequence: TGTGCCAGCAGCTCATGGACAGTGACCACAGATACGCAGTATTTT.

This clonotype appeared a few times. The chain carries TRBV28 and TRBJ2-7, with D perhaps TRBD1 (6 bases). V gave up 4 bases and J gave up 5 bases, with 18 bases separating them. The CDR3 contains 15 residues. Germline V gene sequence: CDR1 MDHEN, CDR2 SYDVKM. The CDR3 DNA sequence: TGTGCCAGCAGTTCCGGGACATATGAAACTAACGAGCAGTACTTC. It translates to CASSSGTYETNEQYF.

This clonotype was counted at least ten times. The chain carries TRBV5-6 and TRBJ2-1, with D possibly being TRBD1 or TRBD2 (5 bases each). This CDR3 contains 16 residues. V gave up 0 bases and J gave up 4 bases, with 14 bases separating them. CDR1 is SGHDT and CDR2 is YYEEEE in the germline V gene. The CDR3 loop reads CASSLVGTELYNEQFF. The CDR3 DNA reads as TGTGCCAGCAGCTTGGTTGGGACGGAGTTGTACAATGAGCAGTTCTTC.

Only a few counts were recorded for this clonotype. The chain links TRBV7-9 to TRBJ2-1, with D perhaps matching TRBD2 (5 bases). The V gene's germline CDR1 is SEHNR and CDR2 FQNEAQ (reference sequence). Trimming stripped 5 bases from V and 4 bases from J, with 9 bases between. The CDR3 has 13 amino acids. The CDR3 region is CASSQPGYNEQFF. The CDR3 coding sequence is TGTGCCAGCAGCCAACCGGGATACAATGAGCAGTTCTTC.

This clonotype has more than one count but fewer than ten. J is TRBJ1-1 and V is TRBV12-3 or TRBV12-4, with D unclear. CDR3 length: 11 amino acids. V was clipped by 1 base and J by 11 bases, with 8 bases between them. The CDR3 spells CASSLDRRAFF. The CDR3 DNA sequence: TGTGCCAGCAGTTTAGATCGGAGGGCTTTCTTT.

This clonotype came up a few times. The chain has TRBV10-2 and TRBJ2-7, with D possibly called TRBD1 or TRBD2 (5 bases each). CDR1 and CDR2 from the germline V gene are WSHSY and SAAADI. This CDR3 comprises 14 residues. With 5 bases removed from V and 3 bases from J, the gap between germline ends came to 14 bases. CDR3 region: CASSSPGLNYEQYF. The DNA of the CDR3 is TGCGCCAGCAGTTCCCCGGGGCTGAACTACGAGCAGTACTTC.

This clonotype was detected only a few times. The rearrangement uses TRBV5-1 and TRBJ2-7; 11 bases align to TRBD1. Germline trimming cut 7 bases from V and 7 bases from J; bases unmatched to any gene: 10. The CDR3 runs to 14 residues. The V gene's germline CDR1 is SGHRS and CDR2 YFSETQ. The CDR3 DNA is TGCGCCAGCCGATCGGGACAGGGGGACTGGGAGCAGTACTTC. It yields the protein CASRSGQGDWEQYF.

The chain combines TRBV7-9 with TRBJ1-6; D is unresolved. Germline CDR1 is SEHNR and CDR2 is FQNEAQ (reference sequence). Trimming shortened V by 5 bases and J by 7 bases, and 12 bases separated the two germline ends. The CDR3 consists of 14 residues. The CDR3 DNA reads as TGTGCCAGCAGCCAAGCGGGATCCAATTCACCCCTCCACTTT. The encoded protein is CASSQAGSNSPLHF.

The chain couples TRBV19 to TRBJ2-1; the D gene is possibly TRBD1 (6 bases). There are 15 residues in the CDR3. V gave up 3 bases and J gave up 2 bases, with 11 bases separating them. The germline CDR1 and CDR2 sequences are LNHDA and SQIVND (reference sequence). The CDR3: CASSMVTGAYNEQFF. DNA of the CDR3: TGTGCCAGTAGTATGGTGACAGGAGCCTACAATGAGCAGTTCTTC. Filled out from reference TRBV19 and TRBJ2-1, the complete variable domain reads DGGITQSPKYLFRKEGQNVTLSCEQNLNHDAMYWYRQDPGQGLRLIYYSQIVNDFQKGDIAEGYSVSREKKESFPLTVTSAQKNPTAFYLCASSMVTGAYNEQFFGPGTRLTVL.

The V call is TRBV27, the J call TRBJ2-5; 14 positions match TRBD2. Germline lookup yields CDR1 MNHEY and CDR2 SMNVEV (reference sequence). CDR3 size: 17 residues. Germline trimming cut 5 bases from V and 7 bases from J; bases unmatched to any gene: 12. CDR3 in amino acids: CASSPRRLAGGLGTQYF. CDR3 nucleotide sequence: TGTGCCAGCAGTCCCCGACGACTAGCGGGGGGGCTCGGGACCCAGTACTTC.

The chain combines TRBV7-3 with TRBJ2-1; D tentatively fits TRBD1 or TRBD2 (5 bases each). CDR1 is SGHTA, CDR2 FQGTGA, per germline. This CDR3 comprises 16 residues. The V and J ends lost 4 bases and 4 bases respectively, with 17 bases between them. The CDR3 bases are TGTGCCAGCAGCTATGGGGGAGACAGAGCGTACAATGAGCAGTTCTTC. Its protein is CASSYGGDRAYNEQFF.

The chain links TRBV5-1 to TRBJ2-1; maybe TRBD2 (7 bases). CDR3 length equals 17 residues. V was clipped by 0 bases and J by 8 bases, with 21 bases between them. Per the germline V gene, CDR1 is SGHRS and CDR2 is YFSETQ. CDR3 nucleotides: TGCGCCAGCAGCTTGGCCTCTCGGGGGGCCCTTTCGGATGAGCAGTTCTTC. This encodes CASSLASRGALSDEQFF.

This clonotype appeared a few times. The chain is built from TRBV5-6 and TRBJ2-1; D is perhaps TRBD2 (6 bases). The CDR3 spans 16 residues. The germline CDR1 and CDR2 sequences are SGHDT and YYEEEE. Trimming removed 2 bases from V and 7 bases from J, with 19 bases in between. The CDR3 nucleotides read TGTGCCAGCAGCTTTTTACGACTAGTTAATAAGAATGAGCAGTTCTTC. This encodes CASSFLRLVNKNEQFF.

This clonotype appeared many times. The chain has TRBV29-1 and TRBJ2-7; TRBD1 matches at 9 bases. The CDR3 sequence is 14 residues long. CDR1 is SQVTM and CDR2 is ANQGSEA in the germline V gene. V gave up 6 bases and J gave up 4 bases; unmatched junction bases: 10. Here the CDR3 reads CSVGWTGEEYEQYF. DNA of the CDR3: TGCAGCGTGGGCTGGACAGGGGAGGAGTACGAGCAGTACTTC.

This clonotype was observed at least ten times. The V gene is TRBV12-3 or TRBV12-4, the J gene TRBJ2-3; D call uncertain. Trimming shortened V by 3 bases and J by 2 bases, and 6 bases separated the two germline ends. The length of the CDR3 is 13 residues. In nucleotides, the CDR3 is TGTGCCAGCAGTTTTCCCAACACAGATACGCAGTATTTT. Protein: CASSFPNTDTQYF.

The chain links TRBV29-1 to TRBJ2-2; D remains unclear. There are 14 residues in the CDR3. The V end lost 4 bases, the J end lost 0 bases, and 9 bases lay between the germline ends. Looked up from germline, CDR1 is SQVTM and CDR2 is ANQGSEA. This CDR3 is CSVGVSPNTGELFF. As DNA, the CDR3 is TGCAGCGTTGGGGTCAGTCCGAACACCGGGGAGCTGTTTTTT.

This clonotype has more than one count but fewer than ten. The chain couples TRBV19 to TRBJ1-5, with 10 bases matching TRBD1. Germline values: CDR1 LNHDA, CDR2 SQIVND (reference sequence). This CDR3 has 15 amino acids. V lost 3 bases and J lost 6; bases outside the gene matches: 5. CDR3: CASSILDRGLQPQHF. CDR3 bases: TGTGCCAGTAGTATCCTCGACAGGGGGCTTCAGCCCCAGCATTTT.

In its sample, this clonotype was seen a few times. V gene TRBV20-1 combines with J gene TRBJ2-7; 9 bases fit TRBD1. CDR1 and CDR2 (germline): DFQATT, SNEGSKA (reference sequence). The CDR3 spans 13 residues. The ends lost 5 bases at V and 0 bases at J; junction bases unmatched: 2. CDR3 sequence: CSAGGQGSYEQYF. The CDR3 DNA follows: TGCAGTGCTGGGGGACAGGGCTCCTACGAGCAGTACTTC.

Only a few counts were recorded for this clonotype. The V gene is TRBV11-2, the J gene TRBJ2-2; no clear D. V was clipped by 5 bases and J by 6 bases, with 10 bases between them. This CDR3 spans 13 amino acids. Germline V gene data show CDR1 as SGHAT and CDR2 as FQNNGV. DNA of the CDR3: TGTGCCAGCAGCCCGAGGCTAGCCGGGGAGCTGTTTTTT. It specifies CASSPRLAGELFF.